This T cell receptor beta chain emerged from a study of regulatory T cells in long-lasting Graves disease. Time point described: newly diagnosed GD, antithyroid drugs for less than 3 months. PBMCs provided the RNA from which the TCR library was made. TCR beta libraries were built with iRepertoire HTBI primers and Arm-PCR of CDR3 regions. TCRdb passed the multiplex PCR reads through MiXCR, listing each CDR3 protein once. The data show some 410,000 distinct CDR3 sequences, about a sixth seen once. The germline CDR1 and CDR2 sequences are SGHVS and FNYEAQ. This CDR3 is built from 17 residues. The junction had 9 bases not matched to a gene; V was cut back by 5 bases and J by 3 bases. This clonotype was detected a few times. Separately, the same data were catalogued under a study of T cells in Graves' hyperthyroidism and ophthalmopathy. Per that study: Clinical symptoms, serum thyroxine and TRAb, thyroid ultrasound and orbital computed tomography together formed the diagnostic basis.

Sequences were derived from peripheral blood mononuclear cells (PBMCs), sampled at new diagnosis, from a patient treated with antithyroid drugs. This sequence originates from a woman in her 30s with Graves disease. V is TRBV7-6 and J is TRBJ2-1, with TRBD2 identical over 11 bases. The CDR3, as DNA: TGTGCCAGCAGCCCCCACTTTAGCGGGAGGGACTACAATGAGCAGTTCTTC. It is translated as CASSPHFSGRDYNEQFF.